These T cell receptor beta chains were read from a single sample in a study of blood T cell repertoires in COVID-19. Libraries were prepared by immunoSEQ multiplex PCR; TCRdb keeps only in-frame clonotypes and omits some of them. The table has some 200,000 clones, more than 75% seen once. Sequenced material: PBMCs or T cells enriched from blood (not recorded which). The receptors stem from a woman in her fifties or sixties who had recovered from COVID-19. Each CDR3 is given with its conserved first and last residue. D genes are given only for firm matches. Size values are once, few and many counts, or a class for expanded clones, and some rows have none.

d_call,v_call,clone_size,j_call,cdr3_aa,cdr3_nt
-,TRBV3-1/TRBV3-2,-,TRBJ1-4,CASSSGGIGEEKLFF,TGTGCCAGCAGCTCGGGGGGGATAGGCGAAGAAAAACTGTTTTTT
-,TRBV28,-,TRBJ1-1,CASSFGGGVEAFF,TGTGCCAGCAGTTTCGGGGGTGGGGTTGAAGCTTTCTTT
-,TRBV10-2,few,TRBJ1-6,CASRAWQGPVSPLHF,TGCGCCAGCAGAGCTTGGCAGGGGCCGGTTTCACCCCTCCACTTT
-,TRBV5-6,-,TRBJ2-3,CASSLTQISTDTQYF,TGTGCCAGCAGCTTGACACAGATTAGCACAGATACGCAGTATTTT
TRBD1,TRBV28,-,TRBJ1-2,CASSLPGQGAVNYGYTF,TGTGCCAGCAGTTTACCGGGACAGGGGGCAGTTAACTATGGCTACACCTTC
-,TRBV28,once,TRBJ1-5,CASSLVGVRNQPQHF,TGTGCCAGCAGTTTAGTCGGGGTTCGCAATCAGCCCCAGCATTTT
-,TRBV27,-,TRBJ1-6,CASSLSGASSYNSPLHF,TGTGCCAGCAGTTTAAGCGGCGCAAGCTCCTATAATTCACCCCTCCACTTT
-,TRBV6-5,-,TRBJ2-7,CASSYTVASSYEQYF,TGTGCCAGCAGTTATACGGTCGCCTCCTCCTACGAGCAGTACTTC
-,TRBV6-5,-,TRBJ2-1,CASSSQGGTYNEQFF,TGTGCCAGCAGCTCCCAGGGGGGCACCTACAATGAGCAGTTCTTC
-,TRBV2,-,TRBJ2-7,CASSESRVPAEEQYF,TGTGCCAGCAGTGAATCTCGGGTCCCCGCTGAGGAGCAGTACTTC
-,TRBV10-1,few,TRBJ2-7,CASSGGGSSYEQYF,TGCGCCAGCAGTGGGGGGGGCTCGTCCTACGAGCAGTACTTC
-,TRBV4-1,-,TRBJ1-5,CASSREGTRFNQPQHF,TGCGCCAGCAGCCGGGAGGGTACCCGGTTCAATCAGCCCCAGCATTTT
TRBD1,TRBV5-1,-,TRBJ1-4,CASSQTGTGGGEKLFF,TGCGCCAGCAGCCAGACCGGGACAGGGGGTGGAGAAAAACTGTTTTTT
-,TRBV3-1/TRBV3-2,-,TRBJ2-1,CASSQRDGLDEQFF,TGTGCCAGCAGCCAAAGGGATGGACTGGATGAGCAGTTCTTC
TRBD2,TRBV5-1,-,TRBJ2-3,CASQFLAGEPDTQYF,TGCGCCAGCCAATTCCTAGCGGGAGAACCAGATACGCAGTATTTT
TRBD1,TRBV28,-,TRBJ1-2,CASSLPGGPNYGYTF,TGTGCCAGCAGTTTACCAGGGGGCCCTAACTATGGCTACACCTTC
TRBD1,TRBV6-1,-,TRBJ1-2,CASSERQGVDGYTF,TGTGCCAGCAGTGAGAGACAGGGGGTCGATGGCTACACCTTC
TRBD1,TRBV28,once,TRBJ2-5,CASSKPGGPHQETQYF,TGTGCCAGCAGCAAACCAGGGGGCCCTCACCAAGAGACCCAGTACTTC
TRBD2,TRBV7-6,-,TRBJ2-1,CASRKLAGSYNEQFF,TGTGCCAGCAGAAAACTAGCGGGGTCCTACAATGAGCAGTTCTTC
-,TRBV28,many,TRBJ2-1,CASGGTLWNEQFF,TGTGCCAGCGGCGGGACCCTCTGGAATGAGCAGTTCTTC
TRBD2,TRBV28,-,TRBJ2-7,CASSLSSGFYEQYF,TGTGCCAGCAGTTTATCTAGCGGGTTTTACGAGCAGTACTTC
TRBD1,TRBV18,-,TRBJ2-7,CASSPGRGLSYEQYF,TGTGCCAGCTCACCAGGCAGGGGGCTTTCCTACGAGCAGTACTTC
-,TRBV27,-,TRBJ2-1,CASSFDLTSLRTKGQFF,TGTGCCAGCAGTTTTGACCTAACTAGCCTGAGGACCAAGGGGCAGTTCTTC
TRBD1,TRBV28,-,TRBJ1-4,CASRERTGDNEKLFF,TGTGCCAGCAGGGAGAGGACAGGGGATAATGAAAAACTGTTTTTT
TRBD2,TRBV29-1,-,TRBJ2-3,CSVVAGASTDTQYF,TGCAGCGTCGTAGCGGGCGCTAGCACAGATACGCAGTATTTT
TRBD1,TRBV4-1,few,TRBJ1-2,CASSHIQGARYGYTF,TGCGCCAGCAGCCATATACAGGGGGCGCGTTATGGCTACACCTTC
TRBD1,TRBV27,once,TRBJ1-2,CASSPIWSDRYGYTF,TGTGCCAGCAGCCCAATATGGTCGGACAGGTATGGCTACACCTTC
TRBD2,TRBV29-1,-,TRBJ2-7,CSVGLAGAYEQYF,TGCAGCGTCGGACTAGCGGGAGCCTACGAGCAGTACTTC
TRBD2,TRBV2,-,TRBJ2-1,CASSVGLAGGSYNEQFF,TGTGCCAGCAGTGTCGGACTAGCGGGAGGCTCCTACAATGAGCAGTTCTTC
-,TRBV18,-,TRBJ1-4,CASSPSGYGYEKLFF,TGTGCCAGCTCACCATCCGGGTACGGGTACGAAAAACTGTTTTTT
-,TRBV2,-,TRBJ1-3,CASTRVLNTIYF,TGTGCCAGCACACGCGTGTTAAACACCATATATTTT
TRBD2,TRBV24-1,-,TRBJ2-3,CATRGTGEGGSDTQYF,TGTGCCACCCGTGGGACTGGGGAGGGAGGGTCGGATACGCAGTATTTT
TRBD1,TRBV27,-,TRBJ1-6,CATTEQGANSPLHF,TGTGCCACTACAGAGCAGGGGGCGAATTCACCCCTCCACTTT
-,TRBV6-5,-,TRBJ1-3,CASSSSGTFSGNTIYF,TGTGCCAGCAGTTCCTCCGGGACATTCTCTGGAAACACCATATATTTT
-,TRBV4-2,-,TRBJ2-7,CASSQESAGYEQYF,TGTGCCAGCAGCCAAGAGTCTGCAGGCTACGAGCAGTACTTC
TRBD2,TRBV11-3,-,TRBJ2-1,CASSGGTSGKYNEQFF,TGTGCCAGCAGCGGGGGGACTAGCGGGAAGTACAATGAGCAGTTCTTC
TRBD2,TRBV24-1,-,TRBJ2-3,CATSDESSGRPSTDTQYF,TGTGCCACCAGTGATGAATCTAGCGGGAGACCTAGCACAGATACGCAGTATTTT
TRBD1,TRBV7-2,-,TRBJ1-2,CASSSGQGGGYTF,TGTGCCAGCAGCTCGGGACAGGGTGGTGGCTACACCTTC
TRBD1,TRBV18,-,TRBJ1-1,CASSPSRTGNTEAFF,TGTGCCAGCTCACCCTCCCGGACAGGGAACACTGAAGCTTTCTTT
-,TRBV2,-,TRBJ2-5,CASREEETQYF,TGTGCCAGCAGGGAGGAGGAGACCCAGTACTTC
TRBD2,TRBV7-7,-,TRBJ2-2,CASSSLAGGLGGELFF,TGTGCCAGCAGCTCGCTAGCGGGAGGGCTTGGCGGGGAGCTGTTTTTT
-,TRBV21-1,-,TRBJ2-5,CAMTGVPETQYF,TGTGCAATGACAGGGGTCCCTGAGACCCAGTACTTC
TRBD2,TRBV5-4,-,TRBJ2-3,CASSQRGGLGTDTQYF,TGTGCCAGCAGCCAACGTGGGGGACTAGGCACAGATACGCAGTATTTT
-,TRBV14,-,TRBJ1-2,CASSPVSNYGYTF,TGTGCCAGCAGCCCAGTGTCTAACTATGGCTACACCTTC
-,TRBV4-2,-,TRBJ2-1,CASSQDLTSSSYNEQFF,TGTGCCAGCAGCCAAGATCTGACGTCTAGCTCCTACAATGAGCAGTTCTTC
-,TRBV5-1,-,TRBJ1-2,CASSYDSNYGYTF,TGCGCCAGCAGCTACGACTCTAACTATGGCTACACCTTC
-,TRBV28,-,TRBJ2-7,CASSLINEQYF,TGTGCCAGCAGTTTAATTAACGAGCAGTACTTC
TRBD2,TRBV18,once,TRBJ2-7,CASSPTGTSGYEQYF,TGTGCCAGCTCACCAACCGGGACTAGCGGTTACGAGCAGTACTTC
-,TRBV30,-,TRBJ1-1,CAWSVPFHSLNTEAFF,TGTGCCTGGAGTGTGCCCTTCCACAGCCTGAACACTGAAGCTTTCTTT
-,TRBV3-1/TRBV3-2,few,TRBJ1-4,CASSQVEEVFF,TGTGCCAGCAGCCAGGTCGAGGAGGTGTTTTTT
-,TRBV19,few,TRBJ1-1,CASNFRVNTEAFF,TGTGCCAGTAATTTTCGGGTCAACACTGAAGCTTTCTTT
TRBD1,TRBV19,-,TRBJ1-4,CASSIKRGRVAKLFF,TGTGCCAGTAGTATTAAAAGGGGGCGAGTGGCAAAACTGTTTTTT
TRBD2,TRBV30,-,TRBJ2-4,CAWSVRGGNIQYF,TGTGCCTGGAGTGTTCGGGGGGGGAACATTCAGTACTTC
-,TRBV3-1/TRBV3-2,once,TRBJ2-7,CASSQGAGGYEQYF,TGTGCCAGCAGCCAAGGAGCAGGAGGCTACGAGCAGTACTTC
-,TRBV7-2,-,TRBJ1-2,CASSSLTHYGYTF,TGTGCCAGCAGCTCCCTAACTCACTATGGCTACACCTTC
TRBD1,TRBV19,-,TRBJ2-7,CASSRSQTGASYEQYF,TGTGCCAGTAGTAGGTCCCAAACAGGGGCCTCCTACGAGCAGTACTTC
-,TRBV9,-,TRBJ1-3,CASSVASGSGNTIYF,TGTGCCAGCAGCGTAGCGTCCGGCTCTGGAAACACCATATATTTT